The T cell receptor beta chain described here comes from a study of shared T cell receptors in the human thymus. Using immunoSEQ multiplex PCR, the repertoire was profiled, and TCRdb retains in-frame clones only, with some absent. Of roughly 410,000 clones in the sample, approximately 95% were seen once. The germline V gene encodes CDR1 MNHNY and CDR2 SVGAGI (reference sequence). Between the trimmed V and J ends, which lost 2 bases and 2 bases, there was a span of 13 bases. This CDR3 spans 15 amino acids. The genes are TRBV6-6 and TRBJ2-7, with D maybe TRBD1 (6 bases). The receptor comes from a human donor. The sequenced sample consisted of thymocytes. The CDR3 region is CASSYHTDRPYEQYF. In DNA form, the CDR3 reads TGTGCCAGCAGTTACCATACGGACAGACCCTACGAGCAGTACTTC.